What follows are 26 T cell receptor beta chains derived from one specimen sequenced in a study of T cells in localized non-small cell lung cancer. Generated by immunoSEQ multiplex PCR, the TCRdb table keeps only in-frame clones and is missing some. The sample lists 100,000 to 150,000 clones, 89% seen once, with around 1.7% in the top ten. Source: peripheral blood, taken before any cancer treatment. Every receptor here comes from a female donor at least 60 years old with stage I lung adenocarcinoma.

V gene TRBV7-3 combines with J gene TRBJ2-1; TRBD2 is a possible D gene (6 bases). Germline lookup yields CDR1 SGHTA and CDR2 FQGTGA. Trimming shortened V by 5 bases and J by 4 bases, and 12 bases separated the two germline ends. This CDR3 region has 14 residues. The CDR3 loop reads CASSLRDSYNEQFF. The CDR3 DNA reads TGTGCCAGCAGCCTCCGGGACTCTTACAATGAGCAGTTCTTC.

The rearrangement joins TRBV9 to TRBJ1-1; D is uncertain. Trimming pared 0 bases from V and 4 bases from J, leaving 10 bases between. The CDR3 totals 14 residues. Looked up from germline, CDR1 is SGDLS and CDR2 is YYNGEE. The CDR3 reads CASSVGGRGTEAFF. In DNA, the CDR3 is TGTGCCAGCAGCGTAGGTGGGAGAGGCACTGAAGCTTTCTTT.

The rearrangement links TRBV18 to TRBJ2-7; 8 bases map to TRBD2. Trimming at V came to 4 bases and at J to 5 bases, leaving 16 bases not matched to a gene. CDR3 length: 17 residues. Germline assignment: CDR1 KGHSH and CDR2 LQKENI. CDR3 residues: CASSQALVSGRTHEQYF. CDR3 nucleotide sequence: TGTGCCAGCTCACAGGCCCTAGTAAGCGGGAGAACCCACGAGCAGTACTTC.

This chain connects TRBV4-1 to TRBJ2-3; D is uncertain. CDR3 length equals 14 residues. The germline V gene has CDR1 MGHRA and CDR2 YSYEKL. The V end was cut by 3 bases, the J end by 0 bases, with 7 bases between. The chain's CDR3 is CASSHPRSTDTQYF. The CDR3 coding sequence is TGCGCCAGCAGCCACCCCCGGAGCACAGATACGCAGTATTTT.

V gene TRBV28 combines with J gene TRBJ2-6; 9 positions match TRBD1. The CDR3 loop spans 18 amino acids. Germline V CDR1 and CDR2: MDHEN, SYDVKM. V was clipped by 3 bases and J by 0 bases; unmatched bases: 6. CDR3 DNA sequence: TGTGCCAGCAGTTTTTCCGGGACAGGGAGCTCTGGGGCCAACGTCCTGACTTTC. Encoded protein: CASSFSGTGSSGANVLTF.

The chain carries TRBV28 and TRBJ1-2; D ambiguous. CDR3 length: 14 amino acids. Germline CDR1 is MDHEN and CDR2 is SYDVKM. The V end lost 8 bases, the J end lost 3 bases, and 16 bases lay between the germline ends. CDR3 region: CASPRPRVDYGYTF. CDR3 sequence (DNA): TGTGCCAGCCCCCGGCCAAGGGTCGACTATGGCTACACCTTC.

This clone was detected only once. The chain uses TRBV13 and TRBJ2-1; D is possibly TRBD1 or TRBD2 (6 bases each). Per the germline V gene, CDR1 is PRHDT and CDR2 is FYEKMQ (reference sequence). Trimming took 8 bases from V and 9 from J, leaving 23 bases between them. The CDR3 totals 15 residues. This CDR3 is CASSPWGAGAVEQFF. The CDR3 nucleotides are TGTGCCAGCTCCCCCTGGGGGGCCGGGGCGGTTGAGCAGTTCTTC. The variable domain in full, completed from reference TRBV13 and TRBJ2-1, reads AAGVIQSPRHLIKEKRETATLKCYPIPRHDTVYWYQQGPGQDPQFLISFYEKMQSDKGSIPDRFSAQQFSDYHSELNMSSLELGDSALYFCASSPWGAGAVEQFFGPGTRLTVL.

The CDR3 DNA sequence: TGCGCCAGCAGCTTGTGGGGGAGCGATTCCGTTAATGAAAAACTGTTTTTT. It encodes CASSLWGSDSVNEKLFF. The rearrangement links TRBV5-1 to TRBJ1-4, with D perhaps matching TRBD1 (5 bases). The CDR3 extends over 17 amino acids. Germline CDR1 is SGHRS and CDR2 is YFSETQ. V lost 1 base and J 4 bases, leaving 17 bases between the germline ends.

DNA of the CDR3: TGTGCCAGCAGCTTGGAGGCAGATCTGGCTGAAGCTTTCTTT. Residues: CASSLEADLAEAFF. V and J are TRBV5-5 and TRBJ1-1; D is unclear. The V gene's germline CDR1 is SGHKS and CDR2 YYEKEE (reference sequence). This CDR3 region has 14 residues. V was cut by 0 bases and J by 6 bases, with 12 bases left in between.

This clone is a singleton in its sample. V usage is TRBV30 and J usage is TRBJ2-4; weak D call: TRBD2 (6 bases). Germline V lookup: CDR1 GTSNPN, CDR2 SVGIG (reference sequence). The CDR3 spans 12 residues. The V gene lost 6 bases and the J gene lost 8 bases, with 14 bases spanning the gap. As DNA, the CDR3 is TGTGCCTGTAGCGGCCTGAGGGACATTCAGTACTTC. As protein: CACSGLRDIQYF.

The J gene is TRBJ2-1, the V gene TRBV5-1, with D perhaps TRBD1 (5 bases). The CDR3 has 13 amino acids. In germline, CDR1 is SGHRS, CDR2 YFSETQ. The ends were cut back, 0 bases at V and 9 bases at J, with 10 bases in the middle. The CDR3 loop is CASSLEGAGEQFF. CDR3 coding DNA: TGCGCCAGCAGCTTGGAAGGGGCCGGTGAGCAGTTCTTC.

J is TRBJ2-7 and V is TRBV11-1; a weak D match, TRBD2 (5 bases). The V and J ends lost 4 bases and 2 bases respectively, with 15 bases between them. The CDR3 runs to 15 residues. The germline gives CDR1 SGHAT, CDR2 FQDESV (reference sequence). The CDR3 loop reads CASSSTDSGTYEQYF. The CDR3 DNA is TGTGCCAGCAGCTCGACGGACTCGGGAACCTACGAGCAGTACTTC.

The V and J genes are TRBV27 and TRBJ2-3; D is ambiguous. The CDR3 spans 13 residues. The germline V gene has CDR1 MNHEY and CDR2 SMNVEV (reference sequence). V was clipped by 4 bases and J by 2 bases, with 7 bases between them. The CDR3 sequence: CASSSYNTDTQYF. CDR3 nucleotide sequence: TGTGCCAGCAGTTCTTATAACACAGATACGCAGTATTTT.

The J gene is TRBJ2-5, the V gene TRBV9; D is uncertain. Germline V lookup: CDR1 SGDLS, CDR2 YYNGEE. Deletions cut 0 bases from V and 6 bases from J, with 9 bases between. The CDR3 sequence is 13 residues long. For the CDR3, the DNA is TGTGCCAGCAGCGTAGGTGCCCCCCAGACCCAGTACTTC. Protein sequence: CASSVGAPQTQYF.

The V call is TRBV15, the J call TRBJ1-5; D possibly corresponds to TRBD1 (5 bases). The V gene lost 5 bases and the J gene lost 4 bases, with 9 bases spanning the gap. This CDR3 spans 13 amino acids. CDR1 and CDR2 from the germline V gene are LNHNV and YYDKDF (reference sequence). CDR3 coding DNA: TGTGCCACCAGCCAGACAGAAAATCAGCCCCAGCATTTT. It codes for CATSQTENQPQHF.

V and J are TRBV11-2 and TRBJ2-7; D gene unclear. Looked up from germline, CDR1 is SGHAT and CDR2 is FQNNGV. The CDR3 runs to 14 residues. V was trimmed by 0 bases and J by 4 bases, leaving 10 bases between them. CDR3 sequence (DNA): TGTGCCAGCAGCTTAGAGTTCAGCGATTACGAGCAGTACTTC. Translation: CASSLEFSDYEQYF.

This chain uses TRBV28 with TRBJ1-5; D is ambiguous. Trimming removed 7 bases from V and 6 bases from J, with 25 bases in between. The CDR3 extends over 17 amino acids. CDR1 is MDHEN and CDR2 is SYDVKM in the germline V gene. The CDR3 nucleotides are TGTGCCAGCACGACAATCCGGGGAACGAGGCTCGGTCAGCCCCAGCATTTT. Translation: CASTTIRGTRLGQPQHF.

The rearrangement uses TRBV7-9 and TRBJ1-5; tentatively, D is TRBD1 (5 bases). Germline CDR1 reads SEHNR; CDR2 reads FQNEAQ (reference sequence). This CDR3 is 15 amino acids long. Between the trimmed V and J ends, which lost 5 bases and 3 bases, there was a span of 14 bases. The CDR3 region is CASSPLDIPNQPQHF. The CDR3 DNA is TGTGCCAGCAGCCCTTTGGACATTCCCAATCAGCCCCAGCATTTT.

The V gene is TRBV7-2, the J gene TRBJ1-1, with 7 bases matching TRBD1. The germline gives CDR1 SGHTA, CDR2 FQGNSA. V was pared by 3 bases and J by 7 bases, with 8 bases of the junction left unmatched. The CDR3 length is 14 residues. CDR3 sequence: CASSFRQGRIEAFF. The CDR3 DNA is TGTGCCAGCAGCTTTAGACAGGGACGAATTGAAGCTTTCTTT. The complete variable domain, with remaining parts taken from reference TRBV7-2 and TRBJ1-1, reads GAGVSQSPSNKVTEKGKDVELRCDPISGHTALYWYRQSLGQGLEFLIYFQGNSAPDKSGLPSDRFSAERTGGSVSTLTIQRTQQEDSAVYLCASSFRQGRIEAFFGQGTRLTVV.

The V gene is TRBV6-5, the J gene TRBJ2-7; weak D call: TRBD1 (5 bases). Germline V gene lookup returns CDR1 MNHEY and CDR2 SVGAGI. The V and J ends lost 2 bases and 7 bases respectively, with 12 bases between them. The CDR3 covers 13 residues. CDR3 protein: CASSYGQGLEQYF. CDR3 DNA sequence: TGTGCCAGCAGTTACGGACAAGGGTTGGAGCAGTACTTC.

J is TRBJ2-5 and V is TRBV5-1; D is uncertain. Trimming stripped 4 bases from V and 3 bases from J, with 7 bases between. Per germline, CDR1 SGHRS and CDR2 YFSETQ. The CDR3 sequence is 12 residues long. The CDR3 here is CASSRPKETQYF. CDR3 coding DNA: TGCGCCAGCAGCCGCCCAAAAGAGACCCAGTACTTC.

The J gene is TRBJ1-3, the V gene TRBV11-2; D gene uncertain. V lost 5 bases to trimming and J lost 0 bases, with 11 bases between them. The germline CDR1 and CDR2 sequences are SGHAT and FQNNGV. The CDR3 sequence is 15 residues long. CDR3 protein: CASSAKAPSGNTIYF. CDR3 DNA: TGTGCCAGCAGCGCGAAGGCTCCCTCTGGAAACACCATATATTTT.

This clone has a handful of counts. The chain combines TRBV30 with TRBJ2-1; no definite D call. The germline V and J ends were trimmed by 0 bases and 3 bases, with 6 bases remaining between them. The CDR3 covers 13 residues. Germline lookup yields CDR1 GTSNPN and CDR2 SVGIG (reference sequence). DNA of the CDR3: TGTGCCTGGAGTGTAAACAGCTACAATGAGCAGTTCTTC. Translation gives CAWSVNSYNEQFF.

V and J are TRBV30 and TRBJ1-1; D is perhaps TRBD1 (5 bases). This CDR3 comprises 11 residues. Trimming removed 2 bases at V and 7 bases at J, with 8 bases between. The V gene's germline CDR1 is GTSNPN and CDR2 SVGIG (reference sequence). In DNA, the CDR3 is TGTGCCTGGAGTAGCAGGGATGAAGCTTTCTTT. Translated: CAWSSRDEAFF.

This clone has a single count. This sequence joins TRBV18 and TRBJ1-4, with 8 bases aligning to TRBD1. CDR3 length: 17 amino acids. Germline assignment: CDR1 KGHSH and CDR2 LQKENI. With 0 bases clipped from V and 8 bases from J, the junction kept 11 bases outside the gene matches. Written as DNA, the CDR3 is TGTGCCAGCTCACCACCCGGACAGGGAGGCTTGAAGGAAAAACTGTTTTTT. Translation: CASSPPGQGGLKEKLFF.

The rearrangement uses TRBV28 and TRBJ1-1; D not resolved. CDR3 length equals 11 residues. Germline CDR1 is MDHEN and CDR2 is SYDVKM. CDR3 sequence reads: CSSGRNTEAFF. CDR3 in DNA: TGTTCCTCCGGGAGGAACACTGAAGCTTTCTTT. The entire variable domain, with the rest obtained from reference TRBV28 and TRBJ1-1, is as follows: DVKVTQSSRYLVKRTGEKVFLECVQDMDHENMFWYRQDPGLGLRLIYFSYDVKMKEKGDIPEGYSVSREKKERFSLILESASTNQTSMYLCSSGRNTEAFFGQGTRLTVV.